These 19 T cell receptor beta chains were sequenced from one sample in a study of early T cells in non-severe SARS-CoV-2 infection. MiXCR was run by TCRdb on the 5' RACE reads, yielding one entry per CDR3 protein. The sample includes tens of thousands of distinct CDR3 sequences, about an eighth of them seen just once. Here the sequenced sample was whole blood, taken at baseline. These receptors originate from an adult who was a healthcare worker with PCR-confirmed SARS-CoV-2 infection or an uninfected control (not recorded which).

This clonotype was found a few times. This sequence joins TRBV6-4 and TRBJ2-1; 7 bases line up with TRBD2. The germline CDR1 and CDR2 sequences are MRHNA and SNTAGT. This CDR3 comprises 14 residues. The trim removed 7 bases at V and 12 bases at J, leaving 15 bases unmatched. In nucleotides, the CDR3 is TGTGCCAGCACCCCCTCTACCGCCGGGGGGTGGCAGTTCTTC. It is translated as CASTPSTAGGWQFF.

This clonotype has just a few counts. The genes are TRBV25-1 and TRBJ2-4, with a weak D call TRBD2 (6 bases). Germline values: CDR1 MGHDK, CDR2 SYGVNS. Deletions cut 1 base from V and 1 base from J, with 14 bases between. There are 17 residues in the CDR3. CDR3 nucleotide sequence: TGTGCCAGCAGTGAATCCCCAACTAGCACGGCCAAAAACATTCAGTACTTC. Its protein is CASSESPTSTAKNIQYF.

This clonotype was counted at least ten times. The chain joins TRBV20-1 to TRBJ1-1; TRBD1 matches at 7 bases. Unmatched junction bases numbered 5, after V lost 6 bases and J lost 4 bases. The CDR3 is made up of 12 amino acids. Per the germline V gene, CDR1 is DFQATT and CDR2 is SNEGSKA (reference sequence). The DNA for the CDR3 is TGCAGTGCAGAGACAGGGACCACTGAAGCTTTCTTT. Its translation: CSAETGTTEAFF.

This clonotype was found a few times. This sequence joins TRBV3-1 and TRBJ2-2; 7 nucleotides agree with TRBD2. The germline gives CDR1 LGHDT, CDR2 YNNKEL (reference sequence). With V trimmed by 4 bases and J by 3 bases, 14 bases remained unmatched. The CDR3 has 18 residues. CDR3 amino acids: CASSLSGRRTTDTGELFF. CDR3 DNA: TGTGCCAGCAGCCTGTCCGGGAGGCGGACTACAGACACCGGGGAGCTGTTTTTT.

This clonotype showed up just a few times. The CDR3 reads CASSPAGYNSPLHF. The CDR3, as DNA: TGTGCCAGCTCACCTGCGGGCTATAATTCACCCCTCCACTTT. The J gene is TRBJ1-6, the V gene TRBV18; D unresolved. V dropped 3 bases and J dropped 3 bases, with 6 bases sitting between them. Germline assignment: CDR1 KGHSH and CDR2 LQKENI. There are 14 residues in the CDR3.

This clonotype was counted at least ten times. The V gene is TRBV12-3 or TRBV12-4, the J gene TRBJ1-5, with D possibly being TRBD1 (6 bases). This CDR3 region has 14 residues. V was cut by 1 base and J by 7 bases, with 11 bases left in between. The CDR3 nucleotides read TGTGCCAGCAGTTTAGAGGCAGGGGTACAGCCCCAGCATTTT. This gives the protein CASSLEAGVQPQHF.

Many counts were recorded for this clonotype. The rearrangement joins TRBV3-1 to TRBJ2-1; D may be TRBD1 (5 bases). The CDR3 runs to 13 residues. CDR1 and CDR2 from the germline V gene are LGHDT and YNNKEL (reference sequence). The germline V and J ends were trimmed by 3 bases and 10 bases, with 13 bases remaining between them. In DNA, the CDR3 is TGTGCCAGCAGCCAGGGGCTGGGTGGCGAGCAGTTCTTC. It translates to CASSQGLGGEQFF.

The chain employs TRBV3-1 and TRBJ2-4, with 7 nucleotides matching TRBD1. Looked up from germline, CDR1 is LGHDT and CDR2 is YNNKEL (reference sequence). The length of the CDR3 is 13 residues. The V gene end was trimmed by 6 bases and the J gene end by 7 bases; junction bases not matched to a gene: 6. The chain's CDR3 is CASRHQGVNIQYF. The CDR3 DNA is TGTGCCAGCAGACACCAGGGGGTGAACATTCAGTACTTC.

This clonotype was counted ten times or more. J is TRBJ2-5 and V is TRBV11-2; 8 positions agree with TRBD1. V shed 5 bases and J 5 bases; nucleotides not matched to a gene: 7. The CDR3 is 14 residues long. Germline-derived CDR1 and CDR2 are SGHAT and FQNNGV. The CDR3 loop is CASSGPGGGETQYF. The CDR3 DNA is TGTGCCAGCAGCGGACCAGGGGGCGGGGAGACCCAGTACTTC.

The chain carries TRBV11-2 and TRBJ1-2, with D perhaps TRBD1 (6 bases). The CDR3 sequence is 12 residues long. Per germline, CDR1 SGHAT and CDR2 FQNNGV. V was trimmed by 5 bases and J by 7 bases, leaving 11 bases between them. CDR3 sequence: CASSPSGAGYTF. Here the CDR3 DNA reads TGTGCCAGCAGCCCTTCGGGGGCTGGCTACACCTTC. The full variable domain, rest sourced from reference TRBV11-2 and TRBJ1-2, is EAGVAQSPRYKIIEKRQSVAFWCNPISGHATLYWYQQILGQGPKLLIQFQNNGVVDDSQLPKDRFSAERLKGVDSTLKIQPAKLEDSAVYLCASSPSGAGYTFGSGTRLTVV.

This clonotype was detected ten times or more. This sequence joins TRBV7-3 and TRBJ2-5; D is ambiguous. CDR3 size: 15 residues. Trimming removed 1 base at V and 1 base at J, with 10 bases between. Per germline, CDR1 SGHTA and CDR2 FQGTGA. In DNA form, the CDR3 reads TGTGCCAGCAGCTTAAGAGGCAGCCGCCAAGAGACCCAGTACTTC. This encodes CASSLRGSRQETQYF.

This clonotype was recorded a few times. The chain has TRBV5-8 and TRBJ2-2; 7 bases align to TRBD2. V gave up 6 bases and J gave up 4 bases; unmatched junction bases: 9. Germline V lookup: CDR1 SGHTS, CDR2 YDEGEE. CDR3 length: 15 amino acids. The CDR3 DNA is TGTGCCAGCACCATTCGGGAGGAACCCACCGGGGAGCTGTTTTTT. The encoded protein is CASTIREEPTGELFF.

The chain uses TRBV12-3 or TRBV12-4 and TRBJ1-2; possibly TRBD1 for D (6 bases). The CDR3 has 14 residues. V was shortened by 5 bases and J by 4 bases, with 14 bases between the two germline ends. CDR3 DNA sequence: TGTGCCAGCAGTCCCCAGGGGCGGATCTATGGCTACACCTTC. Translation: CASSPQGRIYGYTF.

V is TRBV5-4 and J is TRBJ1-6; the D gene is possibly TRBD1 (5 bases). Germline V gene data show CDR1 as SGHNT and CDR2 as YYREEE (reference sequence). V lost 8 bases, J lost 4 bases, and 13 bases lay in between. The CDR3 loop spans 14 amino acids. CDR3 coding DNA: TGTGCCAGTGAACGGGGGGGTTATAATTCACCCCTCCACTTT. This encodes CASERGGYNSPLHF.

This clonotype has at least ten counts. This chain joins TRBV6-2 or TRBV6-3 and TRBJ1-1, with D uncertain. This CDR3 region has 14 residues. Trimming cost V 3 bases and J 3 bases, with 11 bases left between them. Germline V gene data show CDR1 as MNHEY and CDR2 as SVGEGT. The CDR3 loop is CASSYMARDTEAFF. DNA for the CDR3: TGTGCCAGCAGTTATATGGCGAGGGACACTGAAGCTTTCTTT.

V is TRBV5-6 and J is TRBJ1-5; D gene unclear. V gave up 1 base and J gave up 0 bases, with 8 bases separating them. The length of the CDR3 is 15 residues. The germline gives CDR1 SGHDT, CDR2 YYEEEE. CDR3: CASSLSQLSNQPQHF. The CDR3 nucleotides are TGTGCCAGCAGCTTGTCACAGCTTAGCAATCAGCCCCAGCATTTT. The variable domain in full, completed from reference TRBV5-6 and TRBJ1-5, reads DAGVTQSPTHLIKTRGQQVTLRCSPKSGHDTVSWYQQALGQGPQFIFQYYEEEERQRGNFPDRFSGHQFPNYSSELNVNALLLGDSALYLCASSLSQLSNQPQHFGDGTRLSIL.

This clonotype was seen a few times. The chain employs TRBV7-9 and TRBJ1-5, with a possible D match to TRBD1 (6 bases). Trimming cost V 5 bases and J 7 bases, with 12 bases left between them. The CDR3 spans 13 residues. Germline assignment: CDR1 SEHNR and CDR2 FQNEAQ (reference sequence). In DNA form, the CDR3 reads TGTGCCAGCAGCGCATACAGGGAACAGCCCCAGCATTTT. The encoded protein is CASSAYREQPQHF.

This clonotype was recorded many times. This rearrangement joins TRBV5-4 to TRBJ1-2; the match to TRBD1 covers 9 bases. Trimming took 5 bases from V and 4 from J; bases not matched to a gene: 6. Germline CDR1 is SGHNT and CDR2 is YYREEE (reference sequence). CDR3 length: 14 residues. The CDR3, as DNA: TGTGCCAGCAGGCCGGGACAGGGCCTCTATGGCTACACCTTC. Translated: CASRPGQGLYGYTF.

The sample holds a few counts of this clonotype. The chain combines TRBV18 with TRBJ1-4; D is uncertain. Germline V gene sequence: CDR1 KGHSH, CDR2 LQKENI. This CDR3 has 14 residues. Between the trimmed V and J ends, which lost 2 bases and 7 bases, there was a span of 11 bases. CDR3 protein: CASSPDLAGEKLFF. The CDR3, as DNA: TGTGCCAGCTCACCAGACCTGGCGGGTGAAAAACTGTTTTTT.